A selection of T cell receptor beta chains follows, all from one sample in a study of T-cell reconstitution after alpha-beta-depleted transplantation in children. TCRdb itself ran the PCR reads through MiXCR, one entry per CDR3 protein. The sample has about 300,000 distinct CDR3 sequences; about 9.5% are singletons. This sample comprised PBMCs, obtained before TCRalphabeta/CD19-depleted stem cell transplant. The source of these receptors is a boy under two years old with acute myeloid leukemia, due to receive a stem cell transplant. Both conserved end residues are part of each CDR3. Fields, in order: clone size, V gene, D gene, J gene, CDR3 DNA, CDR3 protein. The D gene is left open where the match is weak. The size field reads once, few or many counts, or a class when the clone is expanded.

many	TRBV7-9	TRBD2	TRBJ2-1	TGTGCCAGCAGTTTGTCTAGCGGTACCTACAATGAGCAGTTCTTC	CASSLSSGTYNEQFF
many	TRBV12-3/TRBV12-4	-	TRBJ2-7	TGTGCCAGCAGTCCCGGGAGCTACGAGCAGTACTTC	CASSPGSYEQYF
many	TRBV28	TRBD2	TRBJ2-3	TGTGCCAGCAGTCCCCGACTAGCGGGAGACACAGATACGCAGTATTTT	CASSPRLAGDTDTQYF
many	TRBV20-1	-	TRBJ2-1	TGCAGTGCGGACAACAGGGCCCACACCTCCTACAATGAGCAGTTCTTC	CSADNRAHTSYNEQFF
many	TRBV12-3/TRBV12-4	-	TRBJ2-3	TGTGCCAGCAGTTTAGGGATTGAATATACGCAGTATTTT	CASSLGIEYTQYF
many	TRBV23-1	-	TRBJ2-3	TGCGCCAGCAGTCAGCCCCCTCTAGCTGGCCCAGATACGCAGTATTTT	CASSQPPLAGPDTQYF
many	TRBV7-6	TRBD1	TRBJ2-7	TGTGCCAGCAGCTTAGGGAGACAGGGGGCCTACGAGCAGTACTTC	CASSLGRQGAYEQYF
many	TRBV28	-	TRBJ2-1	TGTGCCAGCAGTTCGCCCAATGAGCAGTTCTTC	CASSSPNEQFF
many	TRBV29-1	TRBD2	TRBJ2-3	TGCAGCGTTCTATCCCAAGGGACTAGCGGGGTGCTCACAGATACGCAGTATTTT	CSVLSQGTSGVLTDTQYF
few	TRBV10-2	-	TRBJ2-3	TGCGCCAGCAGTGACGCCGTCGAAACAGATACGCAGTATTTT	CASSDAVETDTQYF
many	TRBV20-1	-	TRBJ2-5	TGCAGTGCTAGAGATGATTATGTGACCCAGTACTTC	CSARDDYVTQYF
few	TRBV5-5	-	TRBJ2-7	TGTGCCAGCAGCTTGATACTACCCCATAGCGGTTACGAGCAGTACTTC	CASSLILPHSGYEQYF
many	TRBV29-1	TRBD2	TRBJ2-4	TGCAGCGTTGGGACTAGCGGGAGTAAAGCCAAAAACATTCAGTACTTC	CSVGTSGSKAKNIQYF
many	TRBV7-3	-	TRBJ2-2	TGTGCCAGCAGCTTCAGCGCCGACACCGGGGAGCTGTTTTTT	CASSFSADTGELFF
many	TRBV20-1	TRBD1	TRBJ2-1	TGCAGTGCTAGAGTAGGACAGGGGGCCTTTCGGAATGAGCAGTTCTTC	CSARVGQGAFRNEQFF
many	TRBV10-3	TRBD1	TRBJ1-4	TGTGCCATCAGTGAGGACAGGGTTGAAAAACTGTTTTTT	CAISEDRVEKLFF
few	TRBV11-2	TRBD2	TRBJ2-1	TGTGCCAGCAGCTTAAGGCCGGGACTAGCGGGGTGGAGCTCCTACAATGAGCAGTTCTTC	CASSLRPGLAGWSSYNEQFF
many	TRBV29-1	-	TRBJ2-5	TGCAGCGTTGACACTACTAGTACCCAGTACTTC	CSVDTTSTQYF
many	TRBV12-3/TRBV12-4	-	TRBJ2-1	TGTGCCAGCAGCCCCCGGCGCAATGAGCAGTTCTTC	CASSPRRNEQFF
many	TRBV2	-	TRBJ2-3	TGTGCCAGCAGCAATGGGATGACCCCGAGCACAGATACGCAGTATTTT	CASSNGMTPSTDTQYF
many	TRBV3-1	TRBD2	TRBJ2-5	TGTGCCAGCAGCCAAGGAGCGGGAGTAGGAGAAGAGACCCAGTACTTC	CASSQGAGVGEETQYF
many	TRBV5-1	TRBD2	TRBJ2-1	TGCGCCAGCAGCTTGGTAACTAGCGAGATTTCTGAGCAGTTCTTC	CASSLVTSEISEQFF
many	TRBV7-3	-	TRBJ2-3	TGTGCCAGCAGCTTAAGGCTAGCGAGGACAGATACGCAGTATTTT	CASSLRLARTDTQYF
many	TRBV7-2	-	TRBJ1-2	TGTGCCAGCAGCTTTAACTATGGCTACACCTTC	CASSFNYGYTF
many	TRBV19	-	TRBJ1-5	TGTGCCAGTAGTATGGATCGGGGGAATTATCAGCCCCAGCATTTT	CASSMDRGNYQPQHF
many	TRBV20-1	TRBD2	TRBJ2-3	TGCAGTGCTAGGAGCGGGGTGAGCACAGATACGCAGTATTTT	CSARSGVSTDTQYF
many	TRBV5-4	TRBD2	TRBJ2-2	TGTGCCAGCAGCTCCCATTTTGTACTAGCGGGAGGGCCAAACACCGGGGAGCTGTTTTTT	CASSSHFVLAGGPNTGELFF
many	TRBV7-2	-	TRBJ2-7	TGTGCCAGCAGCTTTCGGACGTTCCCCTACGAGCAGTACTTC	CASSFRTFPYEQYF
few	TRBV20-1	-	TRBJ2-3	TGCAGTGCTAGGACCCAGACAGATACGCAGTATTTT	CSARTQTDTQYF
many	TRBV7-9	TRBD1	TRBJ2-7	TGTGCCAGCAGCCTCCTCCTGACAGGGGGCTACGACGAGCAGTACTTC	CASSLLLTGGYDEQYF
many	TRBV12-3/TRBV12-4	-	TRBJ2-7	TGTGCCAGCACAGACGGATCCTACGAGCAGTACTTC	CASTDGSYEQYF